These 9 T cell receptor delta chains originate from one sample sequenced in a study of γδ T cells in repeated Plasmodium falciparum infection (dated by TCRdb to 2020 to 2022). The library was obtained by multiplex PCR. The run used an Illumina MiSeq. Clonotypes were called again by TCRdb from the public reads via CATT, and duplicate nucleotide sequences were then merged into one entry. This sample holds about 57,000 delta-chain clones; around 1.8% were observed only once. The leading ten clones occupy about 15% of the sample. For bulk TCR repertoire analysis, Vgamma9/Vdelta2+ and Vdelta2-negative gammadelta T cell populations were isolated by flow sorting from peripheral blood mononuclear cells. Sequencing was done on a sample of gamma-delta T cells from blood. The receptor source for this set is a pool of human donors (malaria-infected and uninfected, not separated).

This clone has just a few counts. TCRdb's entry gives the protein of a much larger clone, which mismatches this DNA's translation at residue 17, likely from a read error; the protein reported here is translated from the DNA. The CDR3 nucleotides are TGTGCTCTTGGGGAACTACCCTTTCCTTTATTTCATAAATACACCGATAGACTCATCTTT. Encoded protein: CALGELPFPLFHKYTDRLIF. The chain employs TRDV1 and TRDJ1; either TRDD1 or TRDD2 may fit D (5 bases each). Since TCRdb gives no J gene, matching the DNA to germline was used here to assign it. Germline lookup yields CDR1 TSWWSYY and CDR2 QGS. The CDR3 covers 20 residues.

This clone has more than one count but fewer than ten. TCRdb records a much larger clone's protein for this DNA, with a difference at residue 18 that likely arises from a read error; the protein given is the translation of the DNA. J is TRDJ1 and V is TRDV1, with TRDD3 identical over 9 bases. The J gene comes from matching the DNA to germline here; TCRdb lacks it. Germline V gene data show CDR1 as TSWWSYY and CDR2 as QGS. The CDR3 spans 21 residues. The CDR3 region is CALGENCRLAVGDKSTDELIF. CDR3 nucleotides: TGTGCTCTTGGGGAGAACTGCCGCCTAGCAGTGGGGGATAAGAGCACCGATGAACTCATCTTT.

This clone was counted many times. A much larger clone differs by one base, so this may be a read error. V usage is TRDV1 and J usage is TRDJ1; unclear D gene. In the absence of a J gene in TCRdb, the DNA was matched to germline to assign it here. Trimming cost V 2 bases and J 0 bases, with 16 bases left between them. This CDR3 is 17 amino acids long. Germline V gene lookup returns CDR1 TSWWSYY and CDR2 QGS. The CDR3 DNA follows: TGTGCTCTTGGGGAAGGGTACCTTTCTGAGTACACCGATAAACTCATCTTT. Amino acids: CALGEGYLSEYTDKLIF.

This clone occurred a few times. Translating this DNA gives a protein that differs at residue 9 from the TCRdb one, which belongs to a much larger clone; a read error is likely, and the protein shown is this translation. The rearrangement links TRDV3 to TRDJ1; 7 bases line up with TRDD2. Germline V gives CDR1 TVYSNPD, CDR2 GDNSRS (reference sequence). V dropped 2 bases and J dropped 8; count of bases not matched to a gene: 29. The CDR3 totals 19 residues. The CDR3 DNA reads as TGTGCCTTTTTAGAGGAGCCTTCCTGCGCACTTTATACTGGACCAAAACTCATCTTT. This translates into CAFLEEPSCALYTGPKLIF. Full variable domain (missing parts from reference TRDV3 and TRDJ1): CDKVTQSSPDQTVASGSEVVLLCTYDTVYSNPDLFWYRIRPDYSFQFVFYGDNSRSEGADFTQGRFSVKHILTQKAFHLVISPVRTEDSATYYCAFLEEPSCALYTGPKLIFGKGTRVTVEP.

This clone has at least ten counts. A far larger clone differs by one base, so this is likely a read error. This sample also contains other DNA sequences that code for the same CDR3. The V gene call is TRDV2, and the J gene call is absent. This CDR3 has 18 amino acids. The V gene's germline CDR1 is GEAIGNYY and CDR2 EKD. In DNA, the CDR3 is TGTGCCTGTGACACCTCTTACATAGAAGTCATCCACACCGATAAGCTCATCTTT. This encodes CACDTSYIEVIHTDKLIF.

Worth noting for this clone: The protein TCRdb lists belongs to a much larger clone and differs from this DNA's translation at residue 17, which points to a read error; the protein shown is made from the DNA. V gene assignment gives TRDV2, but the J gene was left uncalled; the table's D call of TRDD3 was not tested on the DNA. In germline, CDR1 is GEAIGNYY, CDR2 EKD. This CDR3 is built from 19 residues. The CDR3: CACDTAKGGYAMDTDKPIF. DNA of the CDR3: TGTGCCTGTGACACCGCAAAAGGGGGATACGCGATGGACACCGATAAACCCATCTTT.

Many counts were recorded for this clone. The mismatch at residue 10 between this DNA's translation and the TCRdb protein of a much larger clone likely reflects a read error; the protein shown is translated from the DNA. This rearrangement joins TRDV1 to TRDJ1; 9 nucleotides line up with TRDD3. V shed 2 bases and J 1 base; nucleotides not matched to a gene: 26. The CDR3 runs to 23 residues. Germline values: CDR1 TSWWSYY, CDR2 QGS. Here the CDR3 DNA reads TGTGCTCTTGGGGAAGATCCCCCTACTCCCTACCCCCTGGGGGATGGGGGCACCGATAAACTCATCTTT. This encodes CALGEDPPTPYPLGDGGTDKLIF.

With respect to this clone: Since a far larger clone is one base different, this is likely a read error. Other DNA sequences in this specimen translate into the identical CDR3. The V gene reported is TRDV1; the J gene is uncalled; the D call TRDD3 from the table was never checked on the DNA. CDR1 and CDR2 (germline): TSWWSYY, QGS. The CDR3 loop spans 21 amino acids. In nucleotides, the CDR3 is TGTGCTCTTGGGAATGGCTTCCCTATCCTTCTGGGGGATCTGGGGGCCGGTAAGCTCATCTTT. Protein: CALGNGFPILLGDLGAGKLIF.

This clone was observed a handful of times. TCRdb's entry gives the protein of a much larger clone, which mismatches this DNA's translation at residue 15, likely from a read error; the protein reported here is translated from the DNA. The rearrangement joins TRDV1 to TRDJ1; 9 nucleotides line up with TRDD3. The J gene, missing from TCRdb, was assigned here through DNA to germline matching. V lost 1 base, J lost 0 bases, and 24 bases stayed unmatched. The V gene's germline CDR1 is TSWWSYY and CDR2 QGS. The CDR3 covers 23 residues. CDR3 residues: CALGEPGPSSNWGTRIYTDKLIF. The CDR3, as DNA: TGTGCTCTTGGGGAACCAGGCCCTTCGTCCAACTGGGGGACCCGGATTTACACCGATAAACTCATCTTT.